The present entry profiles one TCR beta chain with its context. As yet, its antigen is unknown. The data were obtained in a study of post-analysis software for immune sequencing data. The TCR beta cDNA libraries contained unique molecular identifiers. From the PCR reads, TCRdb called clonotypes with MiXCR, one entry per CDR3 protein. The sample holds approximately 630,000 distinct CDR3 sequences, around 60% seen once. Study outcomes and limitations: Several TRBV segments (TRBV5-6, TRBV5-1 and TRBV20-1 among them) occurred more frequently in patients than in controls.

Deletions cut 0 bases from V and 0 bases from J, with 12 bases between. Germline V lookup: CDR1 SGHRS, CDR2 YFSETQ. The CDR3 is 16 residues long. The chain joins TRBV5-1 to TRBJ1-1, with a weak D call TRBD1 (6 bases). The origin of this receptor is a girl aged 2-10 years with multiple sclerosis. Sequencing input: blood. The CDR3 protein is CASSLGTELLNTEAFF. Here the CDR3 DNA reads TGCGCCAGCAGCTTGGGGACAGAGCTCCTGAACACTGAAGCTTTCTTT.